This T cell receptor beta chain was retrieved from a study of PD-1 blockade in classical Hodgkin lymphoma. Study conclusions and caveats: Patients who began taking nivolumab under 1 year after ASCT were left out. Partial responders and progressors had significantly lower baseline TCR diversity.

Sequenced by immunoSEQ multiplex PCR; TCRdb stores in-frame clones only, minus some. The repertoire holds fewer than 35,000 clones, with roughly 80% as singletons. Details on this clone: Its antigen is unidentified.

The time point was: cycle 4 day 1 (C4D1), after five to seven weeks of nivolumab. No patient escaped relapse after autologous stem cell transplantation, and brentuximab vedotin exposure varied. Isolation of CD4+ T cells from thawed PBMCs was performed by magnetic negative selection. From germline, CDR1 is MDHEN and CDR2 SYDVKM. CDR3 length: 15 residues. V was cut by 3 bases and J by 6 bases, with 16 bases left in between. This chain uses TRBV28 with TRBJ2-3; D may be TRBD1 (5 bases). Material: CD4+ T cells from blood, obtained before the fourth cycle of nivolumab. This clonotype was obtained from a human donor with classical Hodgkin lymphoma. DNA for the CDR3: TGTGCCAGCAGTTTTTCAGGGAACTTAGATGATACGCAGTATTTT. It codes for CASSFSGNLDDTQYF.